This note documents a single T cell receptor beta chain sequence. The antigen is unknown. The data stem from a study of beta chain features in type 1 diabetes. Study details: The study found patients and healthy donors alike in age, gender and cell yields. General observations from the study: Type 1 diabetes patients had TCRB CDR3s that were shorter (moderately but significantly so) in all four CD4+ subsets. Type 1 diabetes patients had fewer VDJ junction insertions and more deletions.

Sequencing targeted expressed TCRB transcripts, as all isolated RNA had been reverse transcribed. Method: immunoSEQ multiplex PCR; TCRdb's copy keeps in-frame clones and lacks some. The sample consists of 350,000 to 450,000 clones, over 9.5% of them appearing once. The CDR3 is 15 residues long. Germline values: CDR1 MGHDK, CDR2 SYGVNS. V was trimmed by 3 bases and J by 4 bases, leaving 15 bases between them. The genes are TRBV25-1 and TRBJ1-2, with D maybe TRBD1 (5 bases). The sequence was collected from a woman in her late teens or twenties with type 1 diabetes. The sequenced sample consisted of naive CD4+ T cells from blood. DNA of the CDR3: TGTGCCAGCAGTGATCCTGCAGGGTCGATCTATGGCTACACCTTC. Amino acid sequence: CASSDPAGSIYGYTF.